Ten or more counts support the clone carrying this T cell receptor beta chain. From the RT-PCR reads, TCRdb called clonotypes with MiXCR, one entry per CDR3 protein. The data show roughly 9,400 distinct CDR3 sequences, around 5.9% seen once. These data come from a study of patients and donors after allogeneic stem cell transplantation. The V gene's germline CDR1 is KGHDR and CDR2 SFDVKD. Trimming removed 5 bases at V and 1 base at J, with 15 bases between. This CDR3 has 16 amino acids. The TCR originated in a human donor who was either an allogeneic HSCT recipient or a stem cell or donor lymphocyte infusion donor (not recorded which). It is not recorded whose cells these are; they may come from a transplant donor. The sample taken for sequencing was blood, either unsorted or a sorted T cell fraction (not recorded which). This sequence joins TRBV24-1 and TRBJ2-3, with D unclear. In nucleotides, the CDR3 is TGTGCCACCAGTGGTGTGAGCCGATTGGGCACAGATACGCAGTATTTT. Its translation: CATSGVSRLGTDTQYF.